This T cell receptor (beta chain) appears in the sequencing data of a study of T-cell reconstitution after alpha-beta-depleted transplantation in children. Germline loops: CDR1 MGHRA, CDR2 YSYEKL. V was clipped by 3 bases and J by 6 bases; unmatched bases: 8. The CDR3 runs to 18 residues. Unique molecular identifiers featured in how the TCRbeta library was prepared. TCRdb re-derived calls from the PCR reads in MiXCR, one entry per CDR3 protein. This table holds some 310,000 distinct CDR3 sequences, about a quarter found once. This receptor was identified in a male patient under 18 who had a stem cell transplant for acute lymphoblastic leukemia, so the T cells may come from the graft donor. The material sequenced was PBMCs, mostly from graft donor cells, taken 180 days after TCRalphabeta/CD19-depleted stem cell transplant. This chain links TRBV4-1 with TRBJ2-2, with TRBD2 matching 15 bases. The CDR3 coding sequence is TGCGCCAGCAGCCACCGGACTAGCGGGAGGGCAAGGGCCGGGGAGCTGTTTTTT. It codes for CASSHRTSGRARAGELFF.